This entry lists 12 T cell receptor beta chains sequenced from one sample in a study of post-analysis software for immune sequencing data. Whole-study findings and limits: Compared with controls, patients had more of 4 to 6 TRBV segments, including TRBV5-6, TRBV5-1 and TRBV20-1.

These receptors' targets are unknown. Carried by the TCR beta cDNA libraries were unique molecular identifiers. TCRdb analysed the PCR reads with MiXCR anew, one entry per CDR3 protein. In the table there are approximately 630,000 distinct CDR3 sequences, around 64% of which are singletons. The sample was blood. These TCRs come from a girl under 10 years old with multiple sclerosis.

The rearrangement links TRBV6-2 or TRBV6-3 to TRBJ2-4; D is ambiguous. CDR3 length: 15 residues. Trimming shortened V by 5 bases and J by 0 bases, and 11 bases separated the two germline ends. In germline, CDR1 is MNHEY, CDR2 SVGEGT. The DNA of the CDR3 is TGTGCCAGCAGTCCTTTCGGAGTAGCCAAAAACATTCAGTACTTC. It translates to CASSPFGVAKNIQYF.

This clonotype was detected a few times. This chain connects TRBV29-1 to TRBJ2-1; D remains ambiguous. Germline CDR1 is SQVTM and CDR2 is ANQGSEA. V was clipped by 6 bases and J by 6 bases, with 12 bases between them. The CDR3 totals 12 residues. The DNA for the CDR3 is TGCAGCGTCGCGGACGGGCTCAATGAGCAGTTCTTC. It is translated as CSVADGLNEQFF.

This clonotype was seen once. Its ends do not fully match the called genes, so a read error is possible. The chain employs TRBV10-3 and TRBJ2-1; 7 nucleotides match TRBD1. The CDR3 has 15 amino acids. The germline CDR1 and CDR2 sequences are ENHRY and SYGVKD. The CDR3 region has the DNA TGTGTCATCAGTGAGTCGGGACAGATTTACAATGAGCAGTTCTTC. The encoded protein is CVISESGQIYNEQFF.

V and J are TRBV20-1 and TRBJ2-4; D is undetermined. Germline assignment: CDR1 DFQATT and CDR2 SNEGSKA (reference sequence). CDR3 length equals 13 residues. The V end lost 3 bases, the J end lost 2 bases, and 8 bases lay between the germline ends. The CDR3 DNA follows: TGCAGTGCTAGGAAGGAACCCAAAAACATTCAGTACTTC. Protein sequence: CSARKEPKNIQYF.

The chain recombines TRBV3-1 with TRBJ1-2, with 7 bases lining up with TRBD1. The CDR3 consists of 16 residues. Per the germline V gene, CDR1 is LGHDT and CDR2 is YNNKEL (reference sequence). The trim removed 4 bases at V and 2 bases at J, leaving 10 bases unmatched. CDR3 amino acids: CASSRPGQEGNYGYTF. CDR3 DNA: TGTGCCAGCAGCCGACCCGGACAGGAGGGGAACTATGGCTACACCTTC. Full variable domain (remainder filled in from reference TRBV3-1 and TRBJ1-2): DTAVSQTPKYLVTQMGNDKSIKCEQNLGHDTMYWYKQDSKKFLKIMFSYNNKELIINETVPNRFSPKSPDKAHLNLHINSLELGDSAVYFCASSRPGQEGNYGYTFGSGTRLTVV.

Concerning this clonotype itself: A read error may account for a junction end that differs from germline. The CDR3 protein is CASSPGPGQNYGCTF. The CDR3 DNA is TGTGCCAGCAGCCCCGGCCCTGGGCAGAACTATGGCTGCACCTTC. The chain joins TRBV7-2 to TRBJ1-2; D gene uncertain. This CDR3 region has 15 residues. Germline CDR1 SGHTA, CDR2 FQGNSA.

The DNA for the CDR3 is TGTGCCAGCAGGTCGTCCGCTGGGAATGAGCAGTTCTTC. It translates to CASRSSAGNEQFF. This chain joins TRBV12-3 or TRBV12-4 and TRBJ2-1; unclear D gene. V shed 6 bases and J shed 7 bases, with 13 bases lying between them. The CDR3 totals 13 residues.

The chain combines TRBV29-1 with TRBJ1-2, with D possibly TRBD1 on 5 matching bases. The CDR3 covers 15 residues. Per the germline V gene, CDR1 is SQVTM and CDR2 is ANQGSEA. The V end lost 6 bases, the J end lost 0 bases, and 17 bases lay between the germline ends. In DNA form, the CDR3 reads TGCAGCGTGGAGGGGTGGGCAGCAGCTAACTATGGCTACACCTTC. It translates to CSVEGWAAANYGYTF.

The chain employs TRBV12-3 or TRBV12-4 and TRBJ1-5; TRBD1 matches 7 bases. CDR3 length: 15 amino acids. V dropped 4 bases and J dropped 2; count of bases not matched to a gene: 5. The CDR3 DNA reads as TGTGCCAGCAGTTACAGGGGCGAGGGCAATCAGCCCCAGCATTTT. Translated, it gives CASSYRGEGNQPQHF.

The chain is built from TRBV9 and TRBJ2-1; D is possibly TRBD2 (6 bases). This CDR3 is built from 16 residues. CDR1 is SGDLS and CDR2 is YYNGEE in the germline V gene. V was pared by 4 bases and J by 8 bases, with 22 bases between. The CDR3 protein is CASSIRSGLLGDEQFF. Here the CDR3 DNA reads TGTGCCAGCAGCATTCGTTCGGGACTCTTGGGGGATGAGCAGTTCTTC.

The CDR3 protein is CASSGREGTYEQYF. CDR3 sequence (DNA): TGCGCCAGCAGCGGCCGGGAAGGTACCTACGAGCAGTACTTC. This chain uses TRBV5-1 with TRBJ2-7, with TRBD2 as a possible D gene (5 bases). Germline CDR1 reads SGHRS; CDR2 reads YFSETQ. The CDR3 runs 14 residues. The V end was cut by 4 bases, the J end by 2 bases, with 13 bases between.

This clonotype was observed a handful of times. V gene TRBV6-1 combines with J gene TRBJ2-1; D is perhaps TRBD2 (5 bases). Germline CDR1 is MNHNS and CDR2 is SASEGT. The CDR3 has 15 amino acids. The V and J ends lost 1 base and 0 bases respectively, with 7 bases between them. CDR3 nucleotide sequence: TGTGCCAGCAGTGAAGTTCGGGACTCCTACAATGAGCAGTTCTTC. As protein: CASSEVRDSYNEQFF.